This T cell receptor beta chain was retrieved from a study of T cells in Graves' hyperthyroidism and ophthalmopathy. The table lists this clonotype with many counts. Authors of the study amplified TCR beta CDR3 regions from RNA transcripts. HTBI primers were used for first-round RT-PCR of the TCR CDR3. MiXCR, applied by TCRdb to the multiplex PCR reads, yields one record per CDR3 protein. The sample lists about half a million distinct CDR3 sequences, 24% seen once, with about 11% in the top ten. The CDR3 loop spans 12 amino acids. Germline CDR1 is MNHEY and CDR2 is SVGEGT. V shed 8 bases and J shed 1 base, with 6 bases lying between them.

The V and J genes are TRBV6-2 or TRBV6-3 and TRBJ1-5; D uncertain. The source of this sequence is a woman aged 30 to 39 with Graves' ophthalmopathy. The sequenced material came from blood. The CDR3 bases are TGTGCCAGCGGGGAAAGCAATCAGCCCCAGCATTTT. Translated, it gives CASGESNQPQHF.